This T cell receptor beta chain was recovered during a study of cytomegalovirus exposure and HLA in healthy donors. General study findings and limits: With DRB1 most and HLA-C fewest, TCR association rates differed between HLA loci in a later analysis. The study assumed roughly uniform donor sequencing depth for presence/absence analyses.

The primer mix had 60 Vbeta and 13 Jbeta primers. Study processing details: A follow-up analysis tallied approximately 85 million unique TCR beta chains, roughly 11 million shared. Sequenced by immunoSEQ multiplex PCR; TCRdb stores in-frame clones only, minus some. That table furnishes V, J and clone size, whereas the DNA furnished D and trimming. The table lists some 130,000 clones, approximately 78% of them singletons. Per the germline V gene, CDR1 is SGHNT and CDR2 is YYREEE (reference sequence). Between the trimmed V and J ends, which lost 0 bases and 3 bases, there was a span of 9 bases. The CDR3 has 14 amino acids. Donors were nominally healthy when sampled, though unrecorded immune exposures were likely. As for this clone: No antigen is known for it.

This sequence originates from a woman between 50 and 59 years old in good health and CMV-seropositive. The rearrangement uses TRBV5-4 and TRBJ1-2; D is ambiguous. The sequenced sample consisted of PBMCs. The CDR3 bases are TGTGCCAGCAGCTTGGGCGGAAGAGACTATGGCTACACCTTC. Amino acid sequence: CASSLGGRDYGYTF.